One sample yielded the 30 T cell receptor beta chains listed below, sequenced in a study of T cells in Graves' hyperthyroidism and ophthalmopathy. TCR beta CDR3 sequences were amplified from RNA transcripts. TCR CDR3 regions were first amplified by RT-PCR with HTBI primers. One entry per CDR3 protein, called by TCRdb with MiXCR from the multiplex PCR reads. The data hold 300,000 to 400,000 distinct CDR3 sequences, with 15% to 20% observed a single time. Sequenced material: blood. The receptors stem from a woman in her fifties or sixties with Graves' hyperthyroidism.

This clonotype has at least ten counts. The chain joins TRBV6-2 or TRBV6-3 to TRBJ2-1; no reliable D call. CDR3 length: 14 amino acids. Trimming left V 2 bases short and J 4 bases short, with 9 bases between. CDR1 is MNHEY, CDR2 SVGEGT, per germline. The chain's CDR3 is CASSYVPPYNEQFF. As DNA, the CDR3 is TGTGCCAGCAGTTACGTCCCCCCATACAATGAGCAGTTCTTC.

This clonotype was detected only a few times. This rearrangement joins TRBV20-1 to TRBJ1-1; D perhaps matches TRBD1 (5 bases). The V gene's germline CDR1 is DFQATT and CDR2 SNEGSKA (reference sequence). Trimming took off 0 bases at V and 1 base at J, with 9 bases between the two ends. There are 14 residues in the CDR3. Here the CDR3 reads CSAREQGGNTEAFF. In nucleotides, the CDR3 is TGCAGTGCTAGAGAGCAGGGTGGGAACACTGAAGCTTTCTTT.

This clonotype was seen more than once but under ten times. The rearrangement links TRBV19 to TRBJ1-6, with D possibly TRBD1 on 6 matching bases. The ends were cut back, 7 bases at V and 7 bases at J, with 17 bases in the middle. In germline, CDR1 is LNHDA, CDR2 SQIVND (reference sequence). This CDR3 has 15 amino acids. CDR3 nucleotides: TGTGCCAGTACTCCCAAGGTAGGGGGAAATTCACCCCTCCACTTT. Translating it yields CASTPKVGGNSPLHF.

Worth noting for this clonotype: A read error may be the cause here, since a much bigger clone is one base away. The chain has TRBV29-1 and TRBJ1-1, with 8 bases aligning to TRBD1. The trim removed 6 bases at V and 7 bases at J, leaving 10 bases unmatched. Germline V gene lookup returns CDR1 SQVTM and CDR2 ANQGSEA. This CDR3 is built from 13 residues. CDR3 DNA sequence: TGCAGCGTCCGAGAACAGGGGGGACATGAAGCTTTCTTT. It translates to CSVREQGGHEAFF. Together with reference TRBV29-1 and TRBJ1-1, the CDR3 gives the full variable domain: SAVISQKPSRDICQRGTSLTIQCQVDSQVTMMFWYRQQPGQSLTLIATANQGSEATYESGFVIDKFPISRPNLTFSTLTVSNMSPEDSSIYLCSVREQGGHEAFFGQGTRLTVV.

About this clonotype: It may be a read error: a sequence one base away is much more abundant. The rearrangement links TRBV28 to TRBJ2-7, with 8 bases fitting TRBD2. The CDR3 consists of 16 residues. J was trimmed by 2 bases and V by 1 base; bases with no gene match: 7. Germline CDR1 MDHEN, CDR2 SYDVKM. The CDR3 protein is CASSLSTGGSPYEQYV. The CDR3 nucleotides are TGTGCCAGCAGTTTATCCACGGGAGGGTCTCCCTACGAGCAGTACGTC.

The chain recombines TRBV12-3 or TRBV12-4 with TRBJ2-2; D call uncertain. This CDR3 spans 12 amino acids. With 3 bases removed from V and 8 bases from J, the gap between germline ends came to 7 bases. This CDR3 reads CASSFHAGELFF. The CDR3 nucleotides are TGTGCCAGCAGTTTTCATGCGGGGGAGCTGTTTTTT.

This clonotype was counted only a few times. J is TRBJ1-2 and V is TRBV9; TRBD1 is a possible D gene (5 bases). The germline V gene encodes CDR1 SGDLS and CDR2 YYNGEE. The CDR3 is made up of 13 amino acids. With 2 bases removed from V and 4 bases from J, the gap between germline ends came to 9 bases. The CDR3 sequence: CASSVDQGYGYTF. CDR3 nucleotide sequence: TGTGCCAGCAGCGTTGACCAGGGCTATGGCTACACCTTC.

The rearrangement links TRBV15 to TRBJ1-5; D perhaps matches TRBD1 (6 bases). Trimming removed 6 bases from V and 1 base from J, with 7 bases in between. This CDR3 spans 13 amino acids. The germline V gene has CDR1 LNHNV and CDR2 YYDKDF (reference sequence). CDR3 sequence (DNA): TGTGCCACCAGAGGACAGAGCAATCAGCCCCAGCATTTT. It is translated as CATRGQSNQPQHF.

The chain carries TRBV20-1 and TRBJ2-5; 7 bases match TRBD1. Per germline, CDR1 DFQATT and CDR2 SNEGSKA (reference sequence). This CDR3 is 13 amino acids long. V was clipped by 4 bases and J by 3 bases; unmatched bases: 5. The CDR3 spells CSAKTGWEETQYF. CDR3 DNA: TGCAGTGCTAAGACAGGGTGGGAAGAGACCCAGTACTTC.

This clonotype showed up many times. The chain carries TRBV30 and TRBJ1-6; no definite D call. CDR3 size: 13 residues. The V end lost 0 bases, the J end lost 7 bases, and 7 bases lay between the germline ends. Looked up from germline, CDR1 is GTSNPN and CDR2 is SVGIG (reference sequence). The CDR3 bases are TGTGCCTGGAGTGTACGAGAGAATTCACCCCTCCACTTT. It yields the protein CAWSVRENSPLHF.

This clonotype was seen at least ten times. DNA for the CDR3: TGTGCCAGCTCCCGCGGGGGGGACCACGGCATTCAGTACTTC. This gives the protein CASSRGGDHGIQYF. The V gene is TRBV12-3 or TRBV12-4, the J gene TRBJ2-4, with TRBD2 identical over 9 bases. The CDR3 spans 14 residues. With 8 bases clipped from V and 9 bases from J, the junction kept 11 bases outside the gene matches.

V usage is TRBV6-1 and J usage is TRBJ2-1; D not resolved. V shed 6 bases and J shed 8 bases, with 14 bases lying between them. CDR1 and CDR2 from the germline V gene are MNHNS and SASEGT. The length of the CDR3 is 13 residues. The CDR3 reads CASSPFPGDEQFF. CDR3 bases: TGTGCCAGCAGCCCCTTCCCCGGCGATGAGCAGTTCTTC.

V and J are TRBV3-1 and TRBJ2-1, with a weak D call TRBD1 (6 bases). CDR1 and CDR2 (germline): LGHDT, YNNKEL (reference sequence). With 0 bases removed from V and 1 base from J, the gap between germline ends came to 13 bases. The CDR3 spans 17 residues. DNA of the CDR3: TGTGCCAGCAGCCAAGAAAAACAGGGTTTATCCTACAATGAGCAGTTCTTC. Translated, it gives CASSQEKQGLSYNEQFF.

This clonotype was seen repeatedly, ten times or more. The chain combines TRBV20-1 with TRBJ2-3; D ambiguous. Per germline, CDR1 DFQATT and CDR2 SNEGSKA (reference sequence). V gave up 1 base and J gave up 2 bases, with 13 bases separating them. The CDR3 extends over 15 amino acids. CDR3 in amino acids: CSARAWTSYTDTQYF. The CDR3 DNA sequence: TGCAGTGCTAGAGCGTGGACGTCGTACACAGATACGCAGTATTTT.

This sequence joins TRBV27 and TRBJ1-5; TRBD1 is a possible D gene (6 bases). The CDR3 contains 15 residues. V was cut by 7 bases and J by 6 bases, with 19 bases left in between. Germline CDR1 is MNHEY and CDR2 is SMNVEV (reference sequence). The DNA for the CDR3 is TGTGCCAGCAAAAACCAGGGGCGTAGGCTTCAGCCCCAGCATTTT. This gives the protein CASKNQGRRLQPQHF.

This clonotype showed up many times. V usage is TRBV20-1 and J usage is TRBJ1-6; tentatively, D is TRBD1 (5 bases). The germline V gene has CDR1 DFQATT and CDR2 SNEGSKA (reference sequence). This CDR3 contains 17 residues. Trimming removed 1 base from V and 6 bases from J, with 19 bases in between. The CDR3 reads CSARVRAGHPFNSPLHF. DNA for the CDR3: TGCAGTGCTAGAGTTCGAGCGGGGCACCCTTTTAATTCACCCCTCCACTTT.

This chain connects TRBV7-9 to TRBJ2-1, with TRBD2 identical over 10 bases. The CDR3 runs to 18 residues. V dropped 3 bases and J dropped 1; count of bases not matched to a gene: 9. In germline, CDR1 is SEHNR, CDR2 FQNEAQ (reference sequence). CDR3 sequence reads: CASSFTTSGMGSYNEQFF. In DNA form, the CDR3 reads TGTGCCAGCAGCTTCACCACTAGCGGGATGGGGTCCTACAATGAGCAGTTCTTC. The full variable domain, with the rest looked up from reference TRBV7-9 and TRBJ2-1, is DTGVSQNPRHKITKRGQNVTFRCDPISEHNRLYWYRQTLGQGPEFLTYFQNEAQLEKSRLLSDRFSAERPKGSFSTLEIQRTEQGDSAMYLCASSFTTSGMGSYNEQFFGPGTRLTVL.

This clonotype was observed at least ten times. CDR3 DNA: TGCGCCAGCAGCTTGGGGGACTACGAGCAGTACTTC. Its protein product is CASSLGDYEQYF. The chain is built from TRBV5-1 and TRBJ2-7, with D unresolved. V dropped 0 bases and J dropped 3 bases, with 4 bases sitting between them. CDR1 and CDR2 from the germline V gene are SGHRS and YFSETQ. The CDR3 loop spans 12 amino acids.

The V gene is TRBV19, the J gene TRBJ1-1, with TRBD1 identical over 7 bases. The CDR3 runs 13 residues. V was pared by 7 bases and J by 4 bases, with 6 bases of the junction left unmatched. Germline CDR1 is LNHDA and CDR2 is SQIVND (reference sequence). The CDR3, as DNA: TGTGCCAGTACTATGACAGGGTCCACTGAAGCTTTCTTT. Its translation: CASTMTGSTEAFF.

The genes are TRBV3-1 and TRBJ2-1, with 11 positions matching TRBD2. Per the germline V gene, CDR1 is LGHDT and CDR2 is YNNKEL (reference sequence). The CDR3 runs 14 residues. V was pared by 0 bases and J by 14 bases, with 6 bases of the junction left unmatched. CDR3 in DNA: TGTGCCAGCAGCCAAGATCTTGGTAGCGGGGGGGAGTTCTTC. It translates to CASSQDLGSGGEFF.

This clonotype came up many times. The chain joins TRBV11-2 to TRBJ2-7; D not resolved. V shed 8 bases and J shed 3 bases, with 11 bases lying between them. Germline loops: CDR1 SGHAT, CDR2 FQNNGV. This CDR3 has 12 amino acids. In nucleotides, the CDR3 is TGTGCCAGCGGCCGTGGGAACTACGAGCAGTACGTC. As protein: CASGRGNYEQYV.

The genes are TRBV10-2 and TRBJ2-5; 16 bases match TRBD2. Per the germline V gene, CDR1 is WSHSY and CDR2 is SAAADI. This CDR3 region has 16 residues. The ends lost 2 bases at V and 5 bases at J; junction bases unmatched: 2. The chain's CDR3 is CASSETGLAGGETQYF. The CDR3, as DNA: TGCGCCAGCAGTGAGACGGGACTAGCGGGAGGGGAGACCCAGTACTTC.

This clonotype was seen a handful of times. The chain has TRBV19 and TRBJ2-4; 9 positions agree with TRBD1. The CDR3 runs to 14 residues. J was trimmed by 8 bases and V by 3 bases; bases with no gene match: 5. Germline CDR1 LNHDA, CDR2 SQIVND (reference sequence). CDR3 amino acids: CASSIPGTGYIQYF. The CDR3 region has the DNA TGTGCCAGTAGTATTCCTGGGACAGGGTACATTCAGTACTTC.

This clonotype was detected many times. This chain connects TRBV20-1 to TRBJ2-7, with 12 bases that match TRBD2. J gave up 3 bases and V 7 bases, and 4 bases lay outside the gene matches. This CDR3 region has 13 residues. CDR1 is DFQATT and CDR2 is SNEGSKA in the germline V gene (reference sequence). The CDR3 bases are TGCAGTGGCGGGACTAGCGGGCTCTACGAGCAGTACTTC. This sequence encodes CSGGTSGLYEQYF.

This chain connects TRBV9 to TRBJ2-5, with 12 bases matching TRBD2. This CDR3 is built from 17 residues. In germline, CDR1 is SGDLS, CDR2 YYNGEE. The J segment lost 1 base and the V segment lost 1 base, leaving 5 bases of the junction unmatched. This chain's CDR3 is CASSVRASGRGQETQYF. The CDR3 coding sequence is TGTGCCAGCAGCGTAAGGGCTAGCGGGAGGGGCCAAGAGACCCAGTACTTC.

V gene TRBV20-1 combines with J gene TRBJ2-1; 14 bases fit TRBD2. Unmatched junction bases numbered 8, after V lost 6 bases and J lost 4 bases. Per germline, CDR1 DFQATT and CDR2 SNEGSKA (reference sequence). This CDR3 is 16 amino acids long. For the CDR3, the DNA is TGCAGTGCCCCCGGGACTAGCGGGAGTATTTACAATGAGCAGTTCTTC. As protein: CSAPGTSGSIYNEQFF.

This clonotype was recorded a few times. The V call is TRBV7-3, the J call TRBJ2-1; 9 bases match TRBD2. This CDR3 has 16 residues. Germline CDR1 and CDR2: SGHTA and FQGTGA. Germline trimming cut 1 base from V and 5 bases from J; bases unmatched to any gene: 6. In nucleotides, the CDR3 is TGTGCCAGCAGCTTAATGGGACTAGCTGAAGACAATGAGCAGTTCTTC. Translating it yields CASSLMGLAEDNEQFF.

This clonotype showed up many times. The chain has TRBV7-2 and TRBJ2-3; the match to TRBD2 covers 8 bases. The CDR3 has 15 residues. Germline CDR1 SGHTA, CDR2 FQGNSA. J was trimmed by 0 bases and V by 3 bases; bases with no gene match: 2. The CDR3 reads CASSFRTSSTDTQYF. CDR3 nucleotides: TGTGCCAGCAGCTTCCGGACTAGCAGCACAGATACGCAGTATTTT.

This clonotype was found a few times. V usage is TRBV7-9 and J usage is TRBJ2-2; possibly TRBD2 for D (5 bases). V was clipped by 4 bases and J by 3 bases, with 15 bases between them. This CDR3 is 16 amino acids long. Germline values: CDR1 SEHNR, CDR2 FQNEAQ (reference sequence). The CDR3 DNA is TGTGCCAGCAGCTCCCTCCCAGCGAGGGACACCGGGGAGCTGTTTTTT. Residues: CASSSLPARDTGELFF.

The CDR3 DNA sequence: TGTGCCAGCAGTTTGCGGCAGGGGGCGTCCCTAAACACTGAAGCTTTCTTT. It encodes CASSLRQGASLNTEAFF. The rearrangement links TRBV12-3 or TRBV12-4 to TRBJ1-1, with 8 bases identical to TRBD1. Trimming at V came to 3 bases and at J to 2 bases, leaving 11 bases not matched to a gene. The CDR3 length is 17 residues.